Sequencing of this T cell receptor (beta chain) was carried out in a study of shared clonotypes between healthy human individuals. Sequenced by immunoSEQ multiplex PCR; TCRdb stores in-frame clones only, minus some. The table has over a million clones, approximately 98.5% seen once. Germline V gene lookup returns CDR1 MRHNA and CDR2 SNTAGT. This CDR3 region has 15 residues. The trim removed 6 bases at V and 4 bases at J, leaving 11 bases unmatched. The sample consisted of naive CD4+ T cells sorted from blood. Subset indicated: CD45RA+ positively selected. This TCR came from a man aged 30 to 45 in good health. The V call is TRBV6-4, the J call TRBJ1-2; 7 bases align to TRBD1. For the CDR3, the DNA is TGTGCCAGCAGAAGTGGGTCAAGGGGGCTCTATGGCTACACCTTC. Translation: CASRSGSRGLYGYTF.